This TCR beta chain was found in a study of cytomegalovirus exposure and HLA in healthy donors. Study results and caveats: Associated with cytomegalovirus, according to the listing, were approximately 160 TCR beta chains.

The PCR contained 60 Vbeta and 13 Jbeta primers. Produced via immunoSEQ multiplex PCR; TCRdb's table is partial and in-frame only. Among fewer than 150,000 clones, just over 15% were seen once, and the ten largest hold 1.5% to 2%. Only a few counts were recorded for this clone. Its antigen is not known. Sequencing was performed on PBMCs. The receptor was derived from a woman under 30 in good health and CMV-seronegative.

The CDR3 loop reads CASSSGHLNEQFF. CDR3 nucleotide sequence: TGTGCCAGCAGCTCCGGACACCTCAATGAGCAGTTCTTC. This chain uses TRBV7-8 with TRBJ2-1, with TRBD1 as a possible D gene (5 bases). The V and J ends lost 4 bases and 6 bases respectively, with 10 bases between them. The germline CDR1 and CDR2 sequences are SGHVS and FQNEAQ. This CDR3 is 13 amino acids long.